These 10 T cell receptor beta chains were sequenced from one sample in a study of shared clonotypes between healthy human individuals. Sequencing used immunoSEQ multiplex PCR; TCRdb keeps in-frame clones, though not all of them. The repertoire holds about 460,000 clones, with roughly three quarters as singletons. Sequencing was done on a sample of PBMCs. The source is a woman in her 40s in good health. Some clones in this sample may be carry-over from other donors' samples.

The gene calls are TRBV28 and TRBJ2-1; D possibly corresponds to TRBD1 (5 bases). The germline V gene has CDR1 MDHEN and CDR2 SYDVKM. This CDR3 comprises 14 residues. V lost 5 bases to trimming and J lost 11 bases, with 19 bases between them. As DNA, the CDR3 is TGTGCCAGCAGTCTCAAGGGCGGACACATAAAGCAGTTCTTC. It translates to CASSLKGGHIKQFF.

This sequence joins TRBV9 and TRBJ2-2; 8 bases align to TRBD2. This CDR3 is 16 amino acids long. CDR1 is SGDLS and CDR2 is YYNGEE in the germline V gene. J was trimmed by 2 bases and V by 4 bases; bases with no gene match: 7. CDR3 sequence (DNA): TGTGCCAGCAGCCCCATTAGCGGGACTAACACCGGGGAGCTGTTTTTT. This gives the protein CASSPISGTNTGELFF.

This clone turned up a few times. Written as DNA, the CDR3 is TGTGCCAGCAGCTTAGTTCCCCTAGGGGACAATGAGCAGTTCTTC. Its protein is CASSLVPLGDNEQFF. The chain links TRBV13 to TRBJ2-1; a possible D gene is TRBD1 (5 bases). V gave up 1 base and J gave up 5 bases, with 12 bases separating them. Germline V gene lookup returns CDR1 PRHDT and CDR2 FYEKMQ (reference sequence). The CDR3 totals 15 residues.

This clone was detected once. With a far larger clone one base away, a read error is the likely cause. Distinct nucleotide sequences in the sample also encode this CDR3. V is TRBV29-1 and J is TRBJ2-7, with TRBD1 matching over 8 bases. The J segment lost 3 bases and the V segment lost 6 bases, leaving 10 bases of the junction unmatched. The germline gives CDR1 SQVTM, CDR2 ANQGSEA. The length of the CDR3 is 14 residues. The CDR3 is CSVGTGQMNYEQYF. The DNA for the CDR3 is TGCAGCGTGGGGACAGGACAAATGAACTACGAGCAGTACTTC.

The chain uses TRBV6-1 and TRBJ1-4; no firm D call. V was trimmed by 7 bases and J by 5 bases, leaving 8 bases between them. Germline values: CDR1 MNHNS, CDR2 SASEGT. The CDR3 is 12 residues long. In DNA form, the CDR3 reads TGTGCCAGCAATCACCGGAATGAAAAACTGTTTTTT. Translating it yields CASNHRNEKLFF.

The chain has TRBV6-6 and TRBJ2-3, with unresolved D. Deletions cut 2 bases from V and 0 bases from J, with 6 bases between. CDR3 length: 14 residues. Germline CDR1 reads MNHNY; CDR2 reads SVGAGI (reference sequence). This CDR3 reads CASSYGRSTDTQYF. The CDR3, as DNA: TGTGCCAGCAGTTACGGGCGGAGCACAGATACGCAGTATTTT.

The chain is built from TRBV25-1 and TRBJ1-2, with TRBD1 identical over 7 bases. The germline V gene encodes CDR1 MGHDK and CDR2 SYGVNS. The CDR3 length is 11 residues. Trimming at V came to 7 bases and at J to 4 bases, leaving 0 bases not matched to a gene. The CDR3 loop reads CASTGGYGYTF. CDR3 bases: TGTGCCAGCACAGGGGGCTATGGCTACACCTTC.

Note on this clone: An end of the junction differs from the germline gene, which may be a read error. The same CDR3 arises from other DNA sequences in this sample as well. The chain joins TRBV30 to TRBJ2-2; TRBD2 agrees at 8 bases. The germline gives CDR1 GTSNPN, CDR2 SVGIG (reference sequence). The CDR3 consists of 13 residues. In DNA form, the CDR3 reads TGTGCCTGGGACGGACTAGCTACCGGGGAGCTGTTCTTT. It is translated as CAWDGLATGELFF.

J is TRBJ1-2 and V is TRBV5-1; TRBD1 might be the D (6 bases). Trimming removed 7 bases from V and 4 bases from J, with 14 bases in between. Germline V gene sequence: CDR1 SGHRS, CDR2 YFSETQ. CDR3 length: 13 amino acids. The CDR3 DNA reads TGCGCCAGCGCTCCGACAGGACGCTATGGCTACACCTTC. Translated: CASAPTGRYGYTF.

This clone has only a few counts. The chain recombines TRBV7-9 with TRBJ2-6; D unresolved. With 5 bases removed from V and 3 bases from J, the gap between germline ends came to 8 bases. The V gene's germline CDR1 is SEHNR and CDR2 FQNEAQ (reference sequence). The CDR3 consists of 14 residues. The CDR3 DNA reads as TGTGCCAGCAGCCCCTGGGGTGGGGCCAACGTCCTGACTTTC. This gives the protein CASSPWGGANVLTF.